This TCR beta chain originates from a study of blood T cells in healthy people across ages. Study results and caveats: Relative to aged donors, long-lived donors carried more naive CD4+ cells and displayed higher diversity.

Researchers isolated at least 6 million PBMCs per sample. The amount of total RNA extracted per sample was at least 6 micrograms. A note on this clonotype: Antigen: not known.

A second PCR, run for roughly 7 to 11 cycles, used a sample-barcoded 5' primer plus a J-beta primer mix. Sequencing yielded, for each sample, at least 2.5 million paired-end reads carrying CDR3. One entry per CDR3 protein results from TCRdb running MiXCR on the 5' RACE reads. The sample lists about 1.1 million distinct CDR3 sequences; 30% to 40% were seen once. CDR3 size: 15 residues. CDR1 and CDR2 (germline): SEHNR, FQNEAQ (reference sequence). V dropped 4 bases and J dropped 0; count of bases not matched to a gene: 3. This receptor was identified in a man aged 18 to 35 in good health. The chain has TRBV7-9 and TRBJ2-7; 10 bases map to TRBD2. The material sequenced was blood. CDR3 amino acids: CASSSSGGLSYEQYF. The CDR3 nucleotides are TGTGCCAGCAGCTCTAGCGGGGGCCTCTCCTACGAGCAGTACTTC.